This TCR beta chain is from a study of cytomegalovirus exposure and HLA in healthy donors. Study-level findings and limits: The study designated around 150 TCR beta chains cytomegalovirus-associated. Subsequent analysis found a tendency for first-cohort TCR clusters to co-occur within the roughly 130 validation repertoires. It was reportedly the case that the classifier diagnosed cytomegalovirus status with high specificity and sensitivity.

On this clone: The antigen remains unidentified.

Assay: immunoSEQ multiplex PCR; the TCRdb copy retains only in-frame clones and omits some. This sample has around 150,000 clones, with about 96% found just once. Sequenced sample: PBMCs. This TCR was sampled from a woman aged 18-29 years in good health and CMV-seronegative.

The CDR3 DNA is TGTACCTCTAGTTCGGGGGGTCAGCCCCAGCATTTT. Amino acids: CTSSSGGQPQHF. The chain carries TRBV28 and TRBJ1-5; a weak D match, TRBD1 (5 bases). This CDR3 region has 12 residues. Germline V lookup: CDR1 MDHEN, CDR2 SYDVKM.